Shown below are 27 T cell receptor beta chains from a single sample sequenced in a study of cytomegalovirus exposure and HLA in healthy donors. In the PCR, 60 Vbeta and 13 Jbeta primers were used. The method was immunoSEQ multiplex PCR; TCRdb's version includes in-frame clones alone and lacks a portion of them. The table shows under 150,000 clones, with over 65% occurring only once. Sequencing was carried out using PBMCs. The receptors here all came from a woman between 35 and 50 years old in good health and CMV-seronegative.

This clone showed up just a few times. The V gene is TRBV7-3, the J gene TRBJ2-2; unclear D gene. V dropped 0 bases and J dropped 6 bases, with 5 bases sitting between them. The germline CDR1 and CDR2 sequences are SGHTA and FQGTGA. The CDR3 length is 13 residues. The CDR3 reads CASSLTPSGELFF. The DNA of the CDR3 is TGTGCCAGCAGCTTAACCCCCTCCGGGGAGCTGTTTTTT. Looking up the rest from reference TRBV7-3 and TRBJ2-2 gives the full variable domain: GAGVSQTPSNKVTEKGKYVELRCDPISGHTALYWYRQSLGQGPEFLIYFQGTGAADDSGLPNDRFFAVRPEGSVSTLKIQRTERGDSAVYLCASSLTPSGELFFGEGSRLTVL.

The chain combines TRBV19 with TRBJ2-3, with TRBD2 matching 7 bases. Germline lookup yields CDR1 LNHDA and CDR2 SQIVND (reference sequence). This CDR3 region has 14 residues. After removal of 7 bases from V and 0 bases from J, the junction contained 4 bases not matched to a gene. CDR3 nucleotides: TGTGCCAGTAAACTAGCGCTAAGCACAGATACGCAGTATTTT. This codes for CASKLALSTDTQYF.

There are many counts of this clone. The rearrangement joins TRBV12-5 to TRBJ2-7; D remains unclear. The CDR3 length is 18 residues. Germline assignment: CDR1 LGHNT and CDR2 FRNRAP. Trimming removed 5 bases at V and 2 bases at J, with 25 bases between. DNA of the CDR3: TGTGCTAGTGGTCCATTCCTTCAAACACCGAACCTCACCTACGAGCAGTACTTC. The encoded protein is CASGPFLQTPNLTYEQYF.

CDR3 DNA: TGTGCCAGCAGTTTAGCAGGGGGCTCCTACAATGAGCAGTTCTTC. It yields the protein CASSLAGGSYNEQFF. V usage is TRBV27 and J usage is TRBJ2-1; 7 nucleotides agree with TRBD1. CDR1 is MNHEY, CDR2 SMNVEV, per germline (reference sequence). This CDR3 spans 15 amino acids. Trimming cost V 2 bases and J 0 bases; bases outside gene matches: 1.

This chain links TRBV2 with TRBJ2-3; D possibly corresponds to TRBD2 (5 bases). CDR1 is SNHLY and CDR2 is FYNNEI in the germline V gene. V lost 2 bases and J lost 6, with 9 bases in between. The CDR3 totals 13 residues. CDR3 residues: CASSELGSDTQYF. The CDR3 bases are TGTGCCAGCAGTGAACTGGGGAGTGATACGCAGTATTTT.

The CDR3 here is CASSFFRTEDEQYF. CDR3 DNA sequence: TGTGCCAGCAGCTTCTTTAGGACAGAAGACGAGCAGTACTTC. The rearrangement joins TRBV7-9 to TRBJ2-7, with D possibly matching TRBD1 (6 bases). CDR1 is SEHNR and CDR2 is FQNEAQ in the germline V gene (reference sequence). V was shortened by 3 bases and J by 5 bases, with 14 bases between the two germline ends. The CDR3 is made up of 14 amino acids. Full variable domain (remainder filled in from reference TRBV7-9 and TRBJ2-7): DTGVSQNPRHKITKRGQNVTFRCDPISEHNRLYWYRQTLGQGPEFLTYFQNEAQLEKSRLLSDRFSAERPKGSFSTLEIQRTEQGDSAMYLCASSFFRTEDEQYFGPGTRLTVT.

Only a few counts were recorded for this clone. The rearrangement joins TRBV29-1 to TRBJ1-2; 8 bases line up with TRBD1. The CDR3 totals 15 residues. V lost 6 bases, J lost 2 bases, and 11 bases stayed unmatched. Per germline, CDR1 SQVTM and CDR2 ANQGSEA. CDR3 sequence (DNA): TGCAGCGTGGCTGGACAGGGCTCAGTAAACTATGGCTACACCTTC. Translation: CSVAGQGSVNYGYTF.

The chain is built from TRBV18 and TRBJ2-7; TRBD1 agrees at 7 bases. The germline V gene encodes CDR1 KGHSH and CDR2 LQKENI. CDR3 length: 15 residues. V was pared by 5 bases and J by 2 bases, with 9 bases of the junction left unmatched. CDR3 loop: CASSTSTGIPYEQYF. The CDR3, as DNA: TGTGCCAGCTCAACCTCGACAGGGATACCCTACGAGCAGTACTTC.

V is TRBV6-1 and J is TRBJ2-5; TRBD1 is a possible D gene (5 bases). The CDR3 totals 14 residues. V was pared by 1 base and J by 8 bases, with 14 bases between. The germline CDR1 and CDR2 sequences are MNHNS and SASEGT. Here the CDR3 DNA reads TGTGCCAGCAGTGAAGGTGGGGCAGTCGAAACCCAGTACTTC. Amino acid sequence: CASSEGGAVETQYF.

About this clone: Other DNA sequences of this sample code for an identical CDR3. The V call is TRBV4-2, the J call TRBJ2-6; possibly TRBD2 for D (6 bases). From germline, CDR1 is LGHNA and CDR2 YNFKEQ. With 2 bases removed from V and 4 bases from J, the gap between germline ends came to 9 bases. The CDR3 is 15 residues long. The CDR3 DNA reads TGTGCCAGCAGCCAACGACGGGGGGGGGCCAACGTCCTGACTTTC. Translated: CASSQRRGGANVLTF.

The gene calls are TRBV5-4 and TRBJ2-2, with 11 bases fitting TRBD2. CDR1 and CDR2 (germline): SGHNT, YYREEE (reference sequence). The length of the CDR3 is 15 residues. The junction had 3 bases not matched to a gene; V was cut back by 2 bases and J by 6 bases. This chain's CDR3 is CASSLSLAGAGELFF. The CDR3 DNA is TGTGCCAGCAGCTTATCACTAGCGGGAGCCGGGGAGCTGTTTTTT.

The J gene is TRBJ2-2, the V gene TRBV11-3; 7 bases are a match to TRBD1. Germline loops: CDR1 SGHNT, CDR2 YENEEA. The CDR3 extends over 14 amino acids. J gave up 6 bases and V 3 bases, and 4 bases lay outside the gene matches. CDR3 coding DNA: TGTGCCAGCAGCTTCACTCAGGGGGCCGGGGAGCTGTTTTTT. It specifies CASSFTQGAGELFF.

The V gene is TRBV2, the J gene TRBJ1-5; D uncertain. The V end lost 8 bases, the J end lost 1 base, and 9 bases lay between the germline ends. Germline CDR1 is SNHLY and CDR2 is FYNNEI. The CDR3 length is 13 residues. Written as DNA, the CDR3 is TGTGCCAGCCGAGGGTTAAGCAATCAGCCCCAGCATTTT. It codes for CASRGLSNQPQHF. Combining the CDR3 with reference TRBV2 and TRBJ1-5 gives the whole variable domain EPEVTQTPSHQVTQMGQEVILRCVPISNHLYFYWYRQILGQKVEFLVSFYNNEISEKSEIFDDQFSVERPDGSNFTLKIRSTKLEDSAMYFCASRGLSNQPQHFGDGTRLSIL.

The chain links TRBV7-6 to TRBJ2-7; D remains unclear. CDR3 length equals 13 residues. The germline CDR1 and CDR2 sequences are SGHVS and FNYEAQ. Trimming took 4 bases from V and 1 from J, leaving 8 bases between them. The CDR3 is CASSSEPSYEQYF. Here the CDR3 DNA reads TGTGCCAGCAGCTCGGAGCCTTCCTACGAGCAGTACTTC.

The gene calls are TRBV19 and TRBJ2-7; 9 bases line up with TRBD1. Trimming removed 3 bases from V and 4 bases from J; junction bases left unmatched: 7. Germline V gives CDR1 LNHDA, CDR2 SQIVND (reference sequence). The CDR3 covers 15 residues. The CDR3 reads CASSMGQGEDYEQYF. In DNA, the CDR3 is TGTGCCAGTAGTATGGGACAGGGAGAAGATTACGAGCAGTACTTC.

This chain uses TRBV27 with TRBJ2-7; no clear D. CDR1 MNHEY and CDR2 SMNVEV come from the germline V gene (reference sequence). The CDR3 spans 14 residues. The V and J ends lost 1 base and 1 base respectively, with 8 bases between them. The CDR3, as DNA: TGTGCCAGCAGTTTATATTACTTATCCTACGAGCAGTACTTC. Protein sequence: CASSLYYLSYEQYF.

The CDR3 sequence: CASSQVRDRGLYEQYF. CDR3 sequence (DNA): TGCGCCAGCAGCCAAGTCCGGGACAGGGGGTTGTACGAGCAGTACTTC. The genes are TRBV4-3 and TRBJ2-7; 11 bases line up with TRBD1. This CDR3 spans 16 amino acids. The ends lost 1 base at V and 4 bases at J; junction bases unmatched: 6. In germline, CDR1 is LGHNA, CDR2 YSLEER.

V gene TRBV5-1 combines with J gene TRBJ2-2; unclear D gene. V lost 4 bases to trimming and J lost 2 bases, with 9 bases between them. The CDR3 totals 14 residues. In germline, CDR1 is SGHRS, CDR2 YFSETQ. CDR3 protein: CASSSTVNTGELFF. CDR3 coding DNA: TGCGCCAGCAGCAGCACAGTAAACACCGGGGAGCTGTTTTTT.

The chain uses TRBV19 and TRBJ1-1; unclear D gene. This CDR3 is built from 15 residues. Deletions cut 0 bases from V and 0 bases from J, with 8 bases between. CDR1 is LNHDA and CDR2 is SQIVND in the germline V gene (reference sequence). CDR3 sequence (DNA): TGTGCCAGTAGTATAGACCCGGAGATGAACACTGAAGCTTTCTTT. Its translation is CASSIDPEMNTEAFF.

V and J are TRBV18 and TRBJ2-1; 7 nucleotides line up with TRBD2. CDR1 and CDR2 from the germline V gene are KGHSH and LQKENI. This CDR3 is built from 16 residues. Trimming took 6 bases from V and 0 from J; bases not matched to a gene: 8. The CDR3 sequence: CASSQLAGSSYNEQFF. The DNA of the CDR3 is TGTGCCAGCTCCCAATTAGCGGGCAGCTCCTACAATGAGCAGTTCTTC.

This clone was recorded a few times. The CDR3 loop is CASSVRDREDGYTF. The CDR3 nucleotides read TGTGCCAGCAGTGTCCGGGACAGGGAAGATGGCTACACCTTC. The genes are TRBV2 and TRBJ1-2; 9 nucleotides line up with TRBD1. CDR3 length: 14 residues. The germline gives CDR1 SNHLY, CDR2 FYNNEI. The J segment lost 6 bases and the V segment lost 4 bases, leaving 6 bases of the junction unmatched.

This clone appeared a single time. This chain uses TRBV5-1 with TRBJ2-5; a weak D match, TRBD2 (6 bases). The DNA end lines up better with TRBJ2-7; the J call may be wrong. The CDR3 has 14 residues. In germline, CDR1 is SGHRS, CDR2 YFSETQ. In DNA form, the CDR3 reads TGCGCCAGCAGCCCGGGGACTCCCGGGCTCGAGCAGTACTTC. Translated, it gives CASSPGTPGLEQYF.

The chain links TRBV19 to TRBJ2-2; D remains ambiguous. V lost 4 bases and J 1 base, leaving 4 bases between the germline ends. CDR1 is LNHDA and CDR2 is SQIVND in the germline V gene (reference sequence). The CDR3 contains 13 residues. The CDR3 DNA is TGTGCCAGTAGTACCCAGAACACCGGGGAGCTGTTTTTT. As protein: CASSTQNTGELFF.

This CDR3 is CARSLLGQGAGTNEKLFF. Written as DNA, the CDR3 is TGTGCCAGAAGCTTACTGGGACAGGGGGCCGGGACTAATGAAAAACTGTTTTTT. The gene calls are TRBV7-5 and TRBJ1-4; TRBD1 is the table's D call and was not checked against the DNA. TRBV7-5 is an annotated pseudogene. The CDR3 loop spans 18 amino acids.

For the CDR3, the DNA is TGTGCCAGCAGCTTAGAGGAATGGAGGGAACTGGAGACCCAGTACTTC. The encoded protein is CASSLEEWRELETQYF. The chain recombines TRBV7-9 with TRBJ2-5, with D perhaps matching TRBD2 (6 bases). Trimming stripped 1 base from V and 5 bases from J, with 17 bases between. The length of the CDR3 is 16 residues. In germline, CDR1 is SEHNR, CDR2 FQNEAQ (reference sequence).

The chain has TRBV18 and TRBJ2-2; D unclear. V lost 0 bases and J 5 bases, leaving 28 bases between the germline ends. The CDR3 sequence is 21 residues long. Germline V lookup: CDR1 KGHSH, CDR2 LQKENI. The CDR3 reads CASSPPPETLPGSRRTGELFF. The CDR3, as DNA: TGTGCCAGCTCACCACCCCCCGAGACTCTGCCGGGTAGTCGGCGAACCGGGGAGCTGTTTTTT. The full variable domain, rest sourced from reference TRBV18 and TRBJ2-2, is NAGVMQNPRHLVRRRGQEARLRCSPMKGHSHVYWYRQLPEEGLKFMVYLQKENIIDESGMPKERFSAEFPKEGPSILRIQQVVRGDSAAYFCASSPPPETLPGSRRTGELFFGEGSRLTVL.

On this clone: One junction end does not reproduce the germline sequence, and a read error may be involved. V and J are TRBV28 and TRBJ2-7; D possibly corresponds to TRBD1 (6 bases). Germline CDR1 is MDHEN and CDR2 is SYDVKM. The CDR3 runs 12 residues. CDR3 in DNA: TGTGCCAGCAGTCAACAGGGAAGAGACTACCGATTC. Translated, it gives CASSQQGRDYRF.